Listed below are T cell receptor beta chains from one sample, sequenced in a study of cytomegalovirus exposure and HLA in healthy donors. Profiling relied on immunoSEQ multiplex PCR, and the TCRdb table lists in-frame clones only, not all of them. The sample lists 100,000 to 150,000 clones; roughly 74% were seen once. What was sequenced was PBMCs. These receptors were collected from a man aged 35-49 years in good health and CMV-seronegative. CDR3s include the opening cysteine and the closing phenylalanine or tryptophan. The order of the fields is clone size, V gene, D gene, J gene, CDR3 protein, CDR3 DNA. A D gene is named only where the DNA matches it firmly. A clone size is listed for some rows: how often the clone was seen (once, few, many), or a class if it is expanded.

-	TRBV7-3	-	TRBJ2-1	CASSSPGVSYNEQFF	TGTGCCAGCAGCTCCCCGGGGGTTTCCTACAATGAGCAGTTCTTC
once	TRBV5-6	TRBD1	TRBJ1-1	CASSEPGGTEAFF	TGTGCCAGCAGCGAACCAGGGGGCACTGAAGCTTTCTTT
-	TRBV27	-	TRBJ2-6	CASSLRYQGPGARSSGANVLTF	TGTGCCAGCAGTTTAAGATACCAGGGGCCCGGAGCCCGAAGCTCTGGGGCCAACGTCCTGACTTTC
-	TRBV27	-	TRBJ1-1	CASSSMGEANTEAFF	TGTGCCAGCTCATCCATGGGAGAAGCGAACACTGAAGCTTTCTTT
-	TRBV28	-	TRBJ2-5	CASSLLRLQETQYF	TGTGCCAGCAGTTTACTGCGGCTCCAAGAGACCCAGTACTTC
-	TRBV4-2	TRBD1	TRBJ1-2	CASSQDLEGAYSYGYTF	TGTGCCAGCAGCCAAGATCTTGAGGGGGCCTATAGCTATGGCTACACCTTC
-	TRBV7-2	-	TRBJ2-5	CASSARPVETQYF	TGTGCCAGCAGCGCTAGACCTGTGGAGACCCAGTACTTC
-	TRBV14	-	TRBJ1-1	CASSQDARSGAFF	TGTGCCAGCAGCCAAGATGCCAGGTCTGGAGCTTTCTTT
-	TRBV7-2	-	TRBJ2-7	CASSLAGGRYPYEQYF	TGTGCCAGCAGCTTAGCCGGGGGACGCTACCCCTACGAGCAGTACTTC
-	TRBV18	-	TRBJ2-5	CASSPDSGQETQYF	TGTGCCAGCTCACCAGACTCTGGGCAAGAGACCCAGTACTTC
-	TRBV6-5	TRBD2	TRBJ2-1	CASLRTSGVDEQFF	TGTGCCAGCCTCAGGACTAGCGGGGTCGATGAGCAGTTCTTC
few	TRBV4-1	-	TRBJ1-2	CASSQGGGQYGYTF	TGCGCCAGCAGCCAGGGCGGGGGCCAGTATGGCTACACCTTC
-	TRBV5-4	TRBD1	TRBJ2-5	CASSPRDRAQETQYF	TGTGCCAGCAGCCCCCGGGACAGGGCCCAAGAGACCCAGTACTTC
-	TRBV2	-	TRBJ2-1	CASGPLGLDNEQFF	TGTGCCAGCGGGCCTTTGGGGCTGGACAATGAGCAGTTCTTC
-	TRBV7-2	-	TRBJ2-3	CASSLEREGTQYF	TGTGCCAGCAGCTTAGAGAGGGAAGGTACGCAGTATTTT
-	TRBV10-2	-	TRBJ1-2	CASSESGTPRDAF	TGCGCCAGCAGTGAATCCGGGACTCCCCGCGACGCCTTC